Listed below are T cell receptor beta chains from one sample, sequenced in a study of radiotherapy plus CTLA-4 blockade in lung cancer. Measured with immunoSEQ multiplex PCR; TCRdb has only the in-frame clones, and not every one. The data contain 90,000 to 130,000 clones, more than 75% of them seen just once; the ten biggest clones take up about 3.3%. The material sequenced was peripheral blood, taken from a patient treated with radiotherapy plus ipilimumab. Receptors were obtained from a human donor with non-small cell lung cancer that progressed on radiotherapy plus ipilimumab. Some clones in this sample may be carry-over from other donors' samples. The CDR3 runs from the conserved cysteine through the conserved F or W. D genes are given only for firm matches. A row's size may be missing; if present it is once, few, many or a size class.

clone_size: NA
v_call: TRBV5-1
j_call: TRBJ2-5
d_call: NA
cdr3_nt: TGCGCCAGCAGCCTGTGGGGAGTGTACCAAGAGACCCAGTACTTC
cdr3_aa: CASSLWGVYQETQYF

clone_size: NA
v_call: TRBV11-3
j_call: TRBJ2-1
d_call: NA
cdr3_nt: TGTGCCAGCAGCTTTAGCTCGCAAGAGCAGTTCTTC
cdr3_aa: CASSFSSQEQFF

clone_size: NA
v_call: TRBV19
j_call: TRBJ1-1
d_call: NA
cdr3_nt: TGTGCCAGTAGTTGGGGGGTCTTTAACACTGAAGCTTTCTTT
cdr3_aa: CASSWGVFNTEAFF

clone_size: NA
v_call: TRBV5-6
j_call: TRBJ2-2
d_call: NA
cdr3_nt: TGTGCCAGCAGTACCGGGACCGCCACCGGGGAGCTGTTTTTT
cdr3_aa: CASSTGTATGELFF

clone_size: NA
v_call: TRBV7-6
j_call: TRBJ2-6
d_call: NA
cdr3_nt: TGTGCCAGCAGCTCTACAAGCTCTGGGGCCAACGTCCTGACTTTC
cdr3_aa: CASSSTSSGANVLTF

clone_size: NA
v_call: TRBV4-3
j_call: TRBJ2-6
d_call: TRBD2
cdr3_nt: TGCGCCAGCAGCCAAGTCCTTGGGACTAGCGGGGGCCTTATCTCTGGGGCCAACGTCCTGACTTTC
cdr3_aa: CASSQVLGTSGGLISGANVLTF

clone_size: NA
v_call: TRBV7-8
j_call: TRBJ2-5
d_call: TRBD1
cdr3_nt: TGTGCCAGCTCCGGGACAGTCCAAGAGACCCAGTACTTC
cdr3_aa: CASSGTVQETQYF

clone_size: NA
v_call: TRBV9
j_call: TRBJ1-2
d_call: NA
cdr3_nt: TGTGCCAGCAACCGACTTAGGGAGGACTATGGCTACACCTTC
cdr3_aa: CASNRLREDYGYTF

clone_size: NA
v_call: TRBV18
j_call: TRBJ1-1
d_call: NA
cdr3_nt: TGTGCCAGCTCACCACCGAAGAGGGCCTTGAACACTGAAGCTTTCTTT
cdr3_aa: CASSPPKRALNTEAFF

clone_size: NA
v_call: TRBV5-4
j_call: TRBJ2-7
d_call: TRBD2
cdr3_nt: TGTGCCAGCAGCTTGGGGGAGGGGAGCTACTCCTACGAGCAGTACTTC
cdr3_aa: CASSLGEGSYSYEQYF

clone_size: NA
v_call: TRBV6-6
j_call: TRBJ1-1
d_call: TRBD1
cdr3_nt: TGTGCCAGCAGTGGAAGGACAGGACCCACAGCTTTCTTT
cdr3_aa: CASSGRTGPTAFF

clone_size: NA
v_call: TRBV6-6
j_call: TRBJ1-1
d_call: TRBD1
cdr3_nt: TGTGCCAGCAGTGGACAGGGGGGAGTCACTGAAGCTTTCTTT
cdr3_aa: CASSGQGGVTEAFF

clone_size: NA
v_call: TRBV29-1
j_call: TRBJ2-3
d_call: NA
cdr3_nt: TGCAGCGTTTCCCCGAATGCGGATACGCAGTATTTT
cdr3_aa: CSVSPNADTQYF

clone_size: NA
v_call: TRBV4-1
j_call: TRBJ2-1
d_call: TRBD2
cdr3_nt: TGCGCCAGCAGCCAGAGTAGAGGCGGGGGGCCCCCCTACAATGAGCAGTTCTTC
cdr3_aa: CASSQSRGGGPPYNEQFF

clone_size: NA
v_call: TRBV5-6
j_call: TRBJ1-2
d_call: NA
cdr3_nt: TGTGCCAGCAGCTTGGTCCAGCCCTTCTATGGCTACACCTTC
cdr3_aa: CASSLVQPFYGYTF

clone_size: NA
v_call: TRBV15
j_call: TRBJ2-5
d_call: TRBD2
cdr3_nt: TGTGCCACCAGCAGAGATTTGGCTAGCGGGGAGAAGACCCAGTACTTC
cdr3_aa: CATSRDLASGEKTQYF

clone_size: NA
v_call: TRBV7-8
j_call: TRBJ1-1
d_call: TRBD1
cdr3_nt: TGTGCCAGCAGCTACGGACAGGTTAGCACTGAAGCTTTCTTT
cdr3_aa: CASSYGQVSTEAFF

clone_size: once
v_call: TRBV27
j_call: TRBJ2-5
d_call: TRBD2
cdr3_nt: TGTGCCAGCAGTCTAGAAGCGGGGAGATTTGGGGAGACCCAGTACTTC
cdr3_aa: CASSLEAGRFGETQYF

clone_size: NA
v_call: TRBV7-9
j_call: TRBJ2-7
d_call: TRBD1
cdr3_nt: TGTGCCAGCAGCCTGGGTTCGGGACAGGGACCCTACGAGCAGTACTTC
cdr3_aa: CASSLGSGQGPYEQYF

clone_size: NA
v_call: TRBV5-6
j_call: TRBJ2-7
d_call: TRBD1
cdr3_nt: TGTGCCAGCAGCTCCCGCCTAAAGACAGGGGTCGAGCAGTACTTC
cdr3_aa: CASSSRLKTGVEQYF

clone_size: NA
v_call: TRBV29-1
j_call: TRBJ1-2
d_call: NA
cdr3_nt: TGCAGCGTTGTAGGGGACTATGGCTACACCTTC
cdr3_aa: CSVVGDYGYTF

clone_size: NA
v_call: TRBV19
j_call: TRBJ1-4
d_call: TRBD1
cdr3_nt: TGTGCCAGCAAACGCGACAGGGGGCATGCAACTAATGAAAAACTGTTTTTT
cdr3_aa: CASKRDRGHATNEKLFF